This entry lists 25 T cell receptor beta chains sequenced from one sample in a study of blood T cell repertoires in COVID-19. The assay was immunoSEQ multiplex PCR, and TCRdb's table has in-frame clones only and misses some. In the table there are 90,000 to 110,000 clones, around 81% of which are singletons. The sequencing input was peripheral blood. The source of these receptors is a woman in her seventies with acute or convalescent COVID-19.

The chain joins TRBV9 to TRBJ1-6; D is undetermined. Trimming removed 0 bases from V and 8 bases from J, with 6 bases in between. Germline V gene lookup returns CDR1 SGDLS and CDR2 YYNGEE. The CDR3 is made up of 13 amino acids. This CDR3 is CASSVGGYSPLHF. CDR3 nucleotides: TGTGCCAGCAGCGTAGGCGGCTATTCACCCCTCCACTTT.

The chain is built from TRBV9 and TRBJ2-2, with 7 nucleotides matching TRBD1. The CDR3 contains 16 residues. Per germline, CDR1 SGDLS and CDR2 YYNGEE. J was trimmed by 4 bases and V by 0 bases; bases with no gene match: 6. The CDR3 region has the DNA TGTGCCAGCAGCGTAGGGCCCAGGGGGACCACCGGGGAGCTGTTTTTT. Amino acids: CASSVGPRGTTGELFF.

The gene calls are TRBV7-2 and TRBJ2-7; 7 bases line up with TRBD1. The germline gives CDR1 SGHTA, CDR2 FQGNSA. Trimming took 5 bases from V and 2 from J; bases not matched to a gene: 6. The CDR3 runs 14 residues. CDR3 DNA: TGTGCCAGCAGCAAACGACAGGGTGCCTACGAGCAGTACTTC. Its translation is CASSKRQGAYEQYF.

The chain employs TRBV7-8 and TRBJ1-3, with 9 positions matching TRBD1. Trimming cost V 2 bases and J 4 bases; bases outside gene matches: 9. The CDR3 has 17 amino acids. Germline V gene data show CDR1 as SGHVS and CDR2 as FQNEAQ. The DNA for the CDR3 is TGTGCCAGCAGCTTAAGACCCACAGGGGGCGCGGGAAACACCATATATTTT. It specifies CASSLRPTGGAGNTIYF.

The chain couples TRBV6-1 to TRBJ1-5, with 7 nucleotides matching TRBD1. Germline trimming cut 3 bases from V and 7 bases from J; bases unmatched to any gene: 6. There are 14 residues in the CDR3. CDR1 is MNHNS and CDR2 is SASEGT in the germline V gene. The chain's CDR3 is CASSDNRGRQPQHF. The CDR3 coding sequence is TGTGCCAGCAGTGACAACAGGGGACGACAGCCCCAGCATTTT.

The rearrangement uses TRBV4-2 and TRBJ2-7; a weak D match, TRBD2 (5 bases). This CDR3 contains 14 residues. V lost 0 bases to trimming and J lost 9 bases, with 15 bases between them. Germline assignment: CDR1 LGHNA and CDR2 YNFKEQ. CDR3 protein: CASSQDQTDFRQYF. DNA of the CDR3: TGTGCCAGCAGCCAAGACCAAACGGACTTTCGGCAGTACTTC.

The rearrangement links TRBV7-3 to TRBJ1-6, with 11 bases lining up with TRBD1. Germline trimming cut 1 base from V and 7 bases from J; bases unmatched to any gene: 6. The CDR3 has 17 amino acids. Germline CDR1 and CDR2: SGHTA and FQGTGA. CDR3 nucleotides: TGTGCCAGCAGCTTAAGGCCCGGGACAGGGGGGAATTCACCCCTCCACTTT. Its translation is CASSLRPGTGGNSPLHF.

CDR3 loop: CASSPGQGTNYGYTF. In nucleotides, the CDR3 is TGTGCCAGCAGTCCGGGACAGGGGACGAACTATGGCTACACCTTC. V gene TRBV27 combines with J gene TRBJ1-2, with 10 bases that match TRBD1. The CDR3 totals 15 residues. CDR1 is MNHEY and CDR2 is SMNVEV in the germline V gene (reference sequence). Trimming removed 5 bases from V and 2 bases from J; junction bases left unmatched: 5.

The chain employs TRBV19 and TRBJ1-5; 8 bases match TRBD1. The germline V gene encodes CDR1 LNHDA and CDR2 SQIVND (reference sequence). V lost 3 bases and J lost 3; bases outside the gene matches: 4. The CDR3 is 15 residues long. CDR3: CASSIYRGYNQPQHF. The CDR3 nucleotides are TGTGCCAGTAGTATCTACAGGGGGTACAATCAGCCCCAGCATTTT.

The chain recombines TRBV30 with TRBJ1-2; possibly TRBD1 for D (6 bases). The ends were cut back, 3 bases at V and 6 bases at J, with 14 bases in the middle. The CDR3 is made up of 13 amino acids. The germline V gene has CDR1 GTSNPN and CDR2 SVGIG (reference sequence). The CDR3 loop reads CAWSAGAWDGYTF. The CDR3 bases are TGTGCCTGGAGCGCAGGGGCGTGGGATGGCTACACCTTC.

The CDR3 is CASNPTGGQETQYF. Written as DNA, the CDR3 is TGTGCCAGCAACCCGACAGGGGGACAAGAGACCCAGTACTTC. The chain uses TRBV6-2 or TRBV6-3 and TRBJ2-5; 9 bases match TRBD1. V shed 7 bases and J 2 bases; nucleotides not matched to a gene: 5. The length of the CDR3 is 14 residues. The germline V gene encodes CDR1 MNHEY and CDR2 SVGEGT.

This clone was seen once. V usage is TRBV5-1 and J usage is TRBJ1-1, with D unresolved. V was cut by 3 bases and J by 1 base, with 7 bases left in between. The CDR3 sequence is 13 residues long. CDR1 is SGHRS and CDR2 is YFSETQ in the germline V gene. CDR3 amino acids: CASSYYTNTEAFF. CDR3 coding DNA: TGCGCCAGCAGCTACTACACGAACACTGAAGCTTTCTTT.

The rearrangement joins TRBV6-2 or TRBV6-3 to TRBJ2-3; 11 positions agree with TRBD2. Germline V CDR1 and CDR2: MNHEY, SVGEGT. J was trimmed by 5 bases and V by 6 bases; bases with no gene match: 13. The CDR3 is made up of 17 amino acids. The CDR3 DNA follows: TGTGCCAGCAGCCCCGCTGGGGGGGGACTAGCGGTAGATACGCAGTATTTT. The encoded protein is CASSPAGGGLAVDTQYF.

CDR3 nucleotide sequence: TGTGCCTGCGACATGACAGAACACACAGATACGCAGTATTTT. Its translation: CACDMTEHTDTQYF. V usage is TRBV30 and J usage is TRBJ2-3; possible D gene TRBD1, 5 bases. In germline, CDR1 is GTSNPN, CDR2 SVGIG (reference sequence). With 6 bases removed from V and 2 bases from J, the gap between germline ends came to 15 bases. This CDR3 spans 14 amino acids.

The chain has TRBV4-2 and TRBJ1-1; TRBD1 matches 10 bases. Trimming took 6 bases from V and 3 from J; bases not matched to a gene: 10. Germline V lookup: CDR1 LGHNA, CDR2 YNFKEQ. This CDR3 is built from 16 residues. CDR3 DNA: TGTGCCAGCAGAACGACAGGGGGCCGGCAGGACACTGAAGCTTTCTTT. Amino acids: CASRTTGGRQDTEAFF.

The V and J genes are TRBV2 and TRBJ2-3; 7 positions agree with TRBD1. The germline V gene has CDR1 SNHLY and CDR2 FYNNEI. This CDR3 has 15 residues. V gave up 7 bases and J gave up 0 bases; unmatched junction bases: 7. In DNA, the CDR3 is TGTGCCAGCAAGAAAGACAGGGCTAGCACAGATACGCAGTATTTT. This sequence encodes CASKKDRASTDTQYF.

The chain links TRBV11-2 to TRBJ1-1; maybe TRBD1 (6 bases). V lost 1 base and J 4 bases, leaving 16 bases between the germline ends. The CDR3 covers 16 residues. CDR1 and CDR2 from the germline V gene are SGHAT and FQNNGV. CDR3 bases: TGTGCCAGCAGCTTAGTATCCAGGGGCGGTGGCACTGAAGCTTTCTTT. Translating it yields CASSLVSRGGGTEAFF.

This chain connects TRBV9 to TRBJ2-6, with 8 nucleotides matching TRBD2. Germline CDR1 is SGDLS and CDR2 is YYNGEE. V was pared by 3 bases and J by 0 bases, with 11 bases of the junction left unmatched. The CDR3 consists of 19 residues. In DNA, the CDR3 is TGTGCCAGCAGCGCACAGAGACTAGCGTTCTCCTCTGGGGCCAACGTCCTGACTTTC. It encodes CASSAQRLAFSSGANVLTF.

The rearrangement uses TRBV19 and TRBJ1-5; D is uncertain. The germline V gene has CDR1 LNHDA and CDR2 SQIVND (reference sequence). This CDR3 has 12 amino acids. V lost 3 bases to trimming and J lost 4 bases, with 4 bases between them. As DNA, the CDR3 is TGTGCCAGTAGTATCCAAAATCAGCCCCAGCATTTT. Translating gives CASSIQNQPQHF.

The chain combines TRBV3-1 (or the pseudogene TRBV3-2) with TRBJ2-7; 14 bases map to TRBD2. Germline trimming cut 10 bases from V and 6 bases from J; bases unmatched to any gene: 5. The germline CDR1 and CDR2 sequences are LGHDT and YNNKEL (reference sequence). The CDR3 consists of 13 residues. As DNA, the CDR3 is TGTGCCACCTCGGGACTAGCGGGAGTCGAGCAGTACTTC. Translating gives CATSGLAGVEQYF.

The V gene is TRBV27, the J gene TRBJ2-2; D is perhaps TRBD1 (6 bases). There are 14 residues in the CDR3. Looked up from germline, CDR1 is MNHEY and CDR2 is SMNVEV (reference sequence). V was clipped by 6 bases and J by 1 base, with 9 bases between them. In DNA form, the CDR3 reads TGTGCCAGCAGACAGGGCATGAACACCGGGGAGCTGTTTTTT. Translation: CASRQGMNTGELFF.

This clone was found a few times. J is TRBJ1-2 and V is TRBV30; no reliable D call. CDR3 length: 11 amino acids. CDR1 is GTSNPN, CDR2 SVGIG, per germline (reference sequence). The V end lost 4 bases, the J end lost 8 bases, and 11 bases lay between the germline ends. The CDR3 region has the DNA TGTGCCTGGAATGATCGGAGGGGCTACACCTTC. This translates into CAWNDRRGYTF.

The V call is TRBV10-3, the J call TRBJ2-5, with D tentatively TRBD1 (5 bases). Trimming stripped 11 bases from V and 2 bases from J, with 15 bases between. In germline, CDR1 is ENHRY, CDR2 SYGVKD. The CDR3 runs to 13 residues. CDR3 DNA: TGTGCCTACTCCAGGGCCGTACAAGAGACCCAGTACTTC. Translation: CAYSRAVQETQYF.

CDR3 region: CASSLGSGLAAPTDTQYF. In DNA form, the CDR3 reads TGTGCCAGCAGCTTAGGGTCGGGACTAGCAGCCCCCACAGATACGCAGTATTTT. The rearrangement uses TRBV7-6 and TRBJ2-3; the match to TRBD2 covers 9 bases. Germline CDR1 is SGHVS and CDR2 is FNYEAQ. CDR3 length: 18 amino acids. V trimming: 1 base; J trimming: 2 bases; junction bases outside the gene matches: 10.

CDR3 DNA: TGTGCCAGCAGCCAAGATAATAACAGGGTGCGTCCCAAGTACTTC. Amino acid sequence: CASSQDNNRVRPKYF. The V call is TRBV14, the J call TRBJ2-7, with D perhaps matching TRBD1 (6 bases). The V gene's germline CDR1 is SGHDN and CDR2 FVKESK. The CDR3 is 15 residues long. The V end lost 0 bases, the J end lost 11 bases, and 20 bases lay between the germline ends.